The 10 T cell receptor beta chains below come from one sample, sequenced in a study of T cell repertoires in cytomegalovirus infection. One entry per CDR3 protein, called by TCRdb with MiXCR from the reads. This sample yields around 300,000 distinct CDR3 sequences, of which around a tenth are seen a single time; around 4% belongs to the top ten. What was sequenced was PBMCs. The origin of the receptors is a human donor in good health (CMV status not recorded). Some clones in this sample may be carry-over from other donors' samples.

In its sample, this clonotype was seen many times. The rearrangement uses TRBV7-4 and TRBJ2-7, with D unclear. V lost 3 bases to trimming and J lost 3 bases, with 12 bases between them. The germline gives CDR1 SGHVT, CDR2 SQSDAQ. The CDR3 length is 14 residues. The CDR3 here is CASSFLLVDYEQYF. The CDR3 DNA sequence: TGTGCCAGCAGCTTTCTACTGGTCGACTACGAGCAGTACTTC.

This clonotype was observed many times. CDR3 protein: CATSRDLVRGTEAFF. The CDR3 coding sequence is TGTGCCACCAGCAGAGATTTAGTGAGGGGAACTGAAGCTTTCTTT. The J gene is TRBJ1-1, the V gene TRBV15, with D tentatively TRBD1 (5 bases). V shed 0 bases and J shed 5 bases, with 13 bases lying between them. Germline V gives CDR1 LNHNV, CDR2 YYDKDF (reference sequence). CDR3 size: 15 residues.

The CDR3 nucleotides are TGTGCCAGCAGCTTAGCTGCAGGGGGTGAAAAACTGTTTTTT. Translation gives CASSLAAGGEKLFF. The chain recombines TRBV7-9 with TRBJ1-4; TRBD1 matches at 7 bases. V was pared by 0 bases and J by 7 bases, with 2 bases of the junction left unmatched. CDR1 and CDR2 (germline): SEHNR, FQNEAQ (reference sequence). This CDR3 is 14 amino acids long.

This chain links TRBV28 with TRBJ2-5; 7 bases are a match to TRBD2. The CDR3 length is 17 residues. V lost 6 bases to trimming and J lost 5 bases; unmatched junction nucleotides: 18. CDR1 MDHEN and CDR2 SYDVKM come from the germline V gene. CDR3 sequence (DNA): TGTGCCAGCAGGCCCAGCGGCAGTCGGGGGGTGAGCGAGACCCAGTACTTC. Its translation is CASRPSGSRGVSETQYF. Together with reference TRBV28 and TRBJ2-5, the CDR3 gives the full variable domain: DVKVTQSSRYLVKRTGEKVFLECVQDMDHENMFWYRQDPGLGLRLIYFSYDVKMKEKGDIPEGYSVSREKKERFSLILESASTNQTSMYLCASRPSGSRGVSETQYFGPGTRLLVL.

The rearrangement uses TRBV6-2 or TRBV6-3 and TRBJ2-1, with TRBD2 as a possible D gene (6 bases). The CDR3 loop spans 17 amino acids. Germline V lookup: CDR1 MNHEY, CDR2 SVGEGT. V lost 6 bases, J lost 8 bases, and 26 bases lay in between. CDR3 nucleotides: TGTGCCAGCAGCTCGGGACTGCCGGGACTCCCCGGCGATGAGCAGTTCTTC. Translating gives CASSSGLPGLPGDEQFF.

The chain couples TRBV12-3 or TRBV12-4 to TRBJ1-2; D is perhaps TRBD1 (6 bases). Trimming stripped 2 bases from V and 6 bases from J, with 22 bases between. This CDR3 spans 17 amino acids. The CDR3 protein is CASSLNPHRQALDGYTF. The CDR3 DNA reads TGTGCCAGCAGTTTAAATCCCCACCGACAGGCCCTAGATGGCTACACCTTC.

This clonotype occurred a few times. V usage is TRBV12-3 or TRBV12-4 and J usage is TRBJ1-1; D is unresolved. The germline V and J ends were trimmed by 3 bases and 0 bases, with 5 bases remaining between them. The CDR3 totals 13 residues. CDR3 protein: CASSFVMNTEAFF. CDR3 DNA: TGTGCCAGCAGTTTCGTCATGAACACTGAAGCTTTCTTT.

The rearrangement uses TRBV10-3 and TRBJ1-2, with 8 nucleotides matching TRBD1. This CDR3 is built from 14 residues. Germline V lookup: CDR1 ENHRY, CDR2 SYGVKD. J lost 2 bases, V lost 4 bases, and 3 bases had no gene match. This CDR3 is CAISGTGQNYGYTF. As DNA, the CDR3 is TGTGCCATCAGTGGGACAGGGCAGAACTATGGCTACACCTTC.

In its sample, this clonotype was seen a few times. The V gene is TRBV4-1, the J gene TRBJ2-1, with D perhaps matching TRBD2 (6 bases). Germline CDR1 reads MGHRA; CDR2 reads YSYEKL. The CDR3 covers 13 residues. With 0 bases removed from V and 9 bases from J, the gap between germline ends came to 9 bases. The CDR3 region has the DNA TGCGCCAGCAGCCAAGATCGCGGGGTTGAGCAGTTCTTC. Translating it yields CASSQDRGVEQFF.

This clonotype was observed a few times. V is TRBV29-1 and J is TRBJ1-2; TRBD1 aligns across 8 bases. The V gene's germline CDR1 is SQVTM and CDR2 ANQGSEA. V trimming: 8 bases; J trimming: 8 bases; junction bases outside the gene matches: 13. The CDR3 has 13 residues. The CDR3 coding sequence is TGCAGCCTGTGGACAGGGACCCCCGGCGGCTACACCTTC. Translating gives CSLWTGTPGGYTF. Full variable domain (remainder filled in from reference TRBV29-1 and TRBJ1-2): SAVISQKPSRDICQRGTSLTIQCQVDSQVTMMFWYRQQPGQSLTLIATANQGSEATYESGFVIDKFPISRPNLTFSTLTVSNMSPEDSSIYLCSLWTGTPGGYTFGSGTRLTVV.